This record concerns one TCR beta chain sequence. Germline loops: CDR1 SGHRS, CDR2 YFSETQ. The CDR3 is 15 residues long. V was trimmed by 0 bases and J by 3 bases, leaving 12 bases between them. This sample was included in a study of blood T cell repertoires in COVID-19. On the study more broadly: Spain, Italy and the United States supplied samples that represented acute and convalescent COVID-19. T cells, B-cell-depleted T cells, or PBMCs provided the cDNA or gDNA that served as material.

Per the original methods: The assay estimated nucleated cells by amplifying reference gene primers. The repertoire was sequenced with immunoSEQ multiplex PCR; TCRdb's copy has only in-frame clones and lacks some. Clonal size and the V and J genes are those of that table, whereas D and trimming came from the DNA. The profile covers tens of thousands of clones, with roughly four fifths appearing a single time and roughly 8.8% taken by the ten largest. The clonotype comes from a man in his fifties or sixties with acute or convalescent COVID-19. Material for sequencing was peripheral blood. The chain joins TRBV5-1 to TRBJ1-2; D is possibly TRBD1 (5 bases). DNA of the CDR3: TGCGCCAGCAGCTTGGATGGCAGGGAAGACTATGGCTACACCTTC. As protein: CASSLDGREDYGYTF.